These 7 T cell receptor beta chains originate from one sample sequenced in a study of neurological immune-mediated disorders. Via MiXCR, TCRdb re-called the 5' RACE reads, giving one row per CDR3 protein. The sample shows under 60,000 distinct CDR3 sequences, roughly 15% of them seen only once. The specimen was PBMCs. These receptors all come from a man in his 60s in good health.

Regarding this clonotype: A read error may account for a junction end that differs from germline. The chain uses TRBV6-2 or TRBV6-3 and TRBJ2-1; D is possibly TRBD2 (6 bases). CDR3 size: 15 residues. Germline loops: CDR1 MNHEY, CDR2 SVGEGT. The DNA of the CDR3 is TGTGCCAGTAGTTACGGAGGGAGCTCCTACTATGAGCAGTTCTTC. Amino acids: CASSYGGSSYYEQFF.

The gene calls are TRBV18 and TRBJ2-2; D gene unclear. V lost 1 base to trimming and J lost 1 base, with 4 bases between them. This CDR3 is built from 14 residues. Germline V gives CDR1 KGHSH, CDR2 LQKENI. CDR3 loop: CASSPRRNTGELFF. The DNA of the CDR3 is TGTGCCAGCTCACCACGTCGGAACACCGGGGAGCTGTTTTTT.

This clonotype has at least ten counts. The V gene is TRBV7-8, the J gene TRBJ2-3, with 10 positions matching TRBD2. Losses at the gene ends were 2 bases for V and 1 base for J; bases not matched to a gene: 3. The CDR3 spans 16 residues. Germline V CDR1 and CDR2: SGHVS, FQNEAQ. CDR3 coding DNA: TGTGCCAGCAGCTTAAGTCTAGCGGGGGGCACAGATACGCAGTATTTT. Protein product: CASSLSLAGGTDTQYF. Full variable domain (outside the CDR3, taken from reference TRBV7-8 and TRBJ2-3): GAGVSQSPRYKVAKRGQDVALRCDPISGHVSLFWYQQALGQGPEFLTYFQNEAQLDKSGLPSDRFFAERPEGSVSTLKIQRTQQEDSAVYLCASSLSLAGGTDTQYFGPGTRLTVL.

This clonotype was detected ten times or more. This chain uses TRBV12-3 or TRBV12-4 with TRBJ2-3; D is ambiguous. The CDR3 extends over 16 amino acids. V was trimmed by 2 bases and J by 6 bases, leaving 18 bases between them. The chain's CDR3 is CASSLYRSFGVDTQYF. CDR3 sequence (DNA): TGTGCCAGCAGTTTATACCGGAGTTTTGGGGTCGATACGCAGTATTTT.

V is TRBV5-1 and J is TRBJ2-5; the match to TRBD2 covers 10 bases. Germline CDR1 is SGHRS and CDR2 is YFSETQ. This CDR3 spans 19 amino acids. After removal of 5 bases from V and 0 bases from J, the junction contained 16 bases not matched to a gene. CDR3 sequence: CASRHRLAGRLPYQETQYF. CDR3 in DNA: TGCGCCAGCAGACACAGACTAGCGGGTCGACTTCCGTACCAAGAGACCCAGTACTTC. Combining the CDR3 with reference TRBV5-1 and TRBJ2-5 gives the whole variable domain KAGVTQTPRYLIKTRGQQVTLSCSPISGHRSVSWYQQTPGQGLQFLFEYFSETQRNKGNFPGRFSGRQFSNSRSEMNVSTLELGDSALYLCASRHRLAGRLPYQETQYFGPGTRLLVL.

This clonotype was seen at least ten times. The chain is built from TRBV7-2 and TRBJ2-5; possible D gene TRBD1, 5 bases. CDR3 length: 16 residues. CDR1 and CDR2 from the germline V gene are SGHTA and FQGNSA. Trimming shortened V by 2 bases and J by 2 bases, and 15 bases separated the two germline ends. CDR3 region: CASSLIARGPQETQYF. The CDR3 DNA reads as TGTGCCAGCAGCTTAATTGCTAGGGGTCCGCAAGAGACCCAGTACTTC. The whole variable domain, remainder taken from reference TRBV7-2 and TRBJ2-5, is GAGVSQSPSNKVTEKGKDVELRCDPISGHTALYWYRQSLGQGLEFLIYFQGNSAPDKSGLPSDRFSAERTGGSVSTLTIQRTQQEDSAVYLCASSLIARGPQETQYFGPGTRLLVL.

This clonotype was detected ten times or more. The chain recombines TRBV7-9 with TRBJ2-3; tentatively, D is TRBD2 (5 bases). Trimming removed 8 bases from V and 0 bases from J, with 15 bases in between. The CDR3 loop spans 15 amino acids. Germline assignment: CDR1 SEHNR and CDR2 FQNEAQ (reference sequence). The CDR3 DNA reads TGTGCCAGCCAGAAGACCGAGCGGAGCACAGATACGCAGTATTTT. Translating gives CASQKTERSTDTQYF.